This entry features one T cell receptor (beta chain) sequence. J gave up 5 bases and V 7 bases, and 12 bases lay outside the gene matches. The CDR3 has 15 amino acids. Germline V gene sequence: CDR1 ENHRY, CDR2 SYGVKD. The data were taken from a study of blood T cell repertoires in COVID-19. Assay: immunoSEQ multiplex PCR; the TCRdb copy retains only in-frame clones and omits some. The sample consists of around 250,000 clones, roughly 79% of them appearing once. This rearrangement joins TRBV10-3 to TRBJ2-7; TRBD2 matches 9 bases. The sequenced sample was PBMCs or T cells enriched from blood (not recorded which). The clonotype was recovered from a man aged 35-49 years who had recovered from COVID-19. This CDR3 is CAIKQREASGDEQYF. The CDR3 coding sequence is TGTGCCATCAAGCAGCGGGAGGCCTCCGGGGACGAGCAGTACTTC.